These T cell receptor beta chains were read from a single sample in a study of yellow fever vaccine responses in identical twins. TCRdb re-derived calls from the RT-PCR reads in MiXCR, one entry per CDR3 protein. The top ten clones hold about 4.8% of a sample with some 20,000 distinct CDR3 sequences, 60% to 80% of them seen once. The material was T cells from blood (PBMCs), unsorted or a sorted subset (not recorded which), obtained before or after yellow fever vaccination (not recorded which). The receptors were sampled from a woman aged 18-35 years who received the yellow fever vaccine. CDR3s include the opening cysteine and the closing phenylalanine or tryptophan. The order of the fields is J gene, V gene, CDR3 protein.

TRBJ2-3 | TRBV13 | CASSLRDPSGSTDTQYF
TRBJ1-2 | TRBV12-3/TRBV12-4 | CASSVRGRSYGYTF
TRBJ1-2 | TRBV20-1 | CSAPSTSYGYTF
TRBJ1-5 | TRBV20-1 | CSASSGINQPQHF
TRBJ2-1 | TRBV2 | CASTGPNSGAVSYNEQFF
TRBJ1-6 | TRBV11-1 | CASAEGWNSPLHF
TRBJ2-1 | TRBV13 | CASSSLAGNEQFF
TRBJ2-7 | TRBV19 | CASSIGTGAEQYF
TRBJ2-7 | TRBV11-1 | CASSLESGSTYEQYF
TRBJ1-1 | TRBV28 | CASSAPGHNTEAFF
TRBJ2-1 | TRBV11-3 | CASSPSIGLAAIRDEQFF
TRBJ1-1 | TRBV7-2 | CASSSLSGATEAFF
TRBJ2-5 | TRBV9 | CASSVSGTGTRAQYF
TRBJ2-1 | TRBV15 | CATSTRGAYNEQFF
TRBJ2-7 | TRBV7-9 | CASSSTGLHEQYF
TRBJ2-7 | TRBV29-1 | CSVEDNRGGSSYEQYF
TRBJ2-7 | TRBV19 | CASSRNGLQRYEQYF
TRBJ2-5 | TRBV6-1 | CASSQTLAVQETQYF
TRBJ2-7 | TRBV12-3/TRBV12-4 | CASSFGFTYEQYF
TRBJ2-2 | TRBV10-1 | CASSERGTGELFF
TRBJ2-1 | TRBV20-1 | CSARVTGLRSLTYNEQFF
TRBJ1-4 | TRBV29-1 | CSAASGVNEKLFF
TRBJ1-3 | TRBV4-2 | CASTTLMTGEGNTIYF
TRBJ2-1 | TRBV10-3 | CATHSYNEQFF
TRBJ2-5 | TRBV12-3/TRBV12-4 | CASSPHISGEETQYF
TRBJ2-1 | TRBV9 | CASSVSRFGDEQFF